Listed below are T cell receptor beta chains from one sample, sequenced in a study of shared clonotypes between healthy human individuals. The table came from immunoSEQ multiplex PCR; TCRdb's copy has only in-frame clones and leaves some out. The sample lists almost 700,000 clones, roughly nine tenths occurring once. Sequences were obtained from naive CD8+ T cells sorted from blood. Receptors originate from a man between 25 and 39 years old in good health. CDR3s include the opening cysteine and the closing phenylalanine or tryptophan. D genes are given only for firm matches. Rows give clone size only sometimes, using once, few, many, or a class for an expanded clone.

size: .; D: TRBD2; J: TRBJ2-7; V: TRBV27; CDR3: CASSSLTMTSGSPHEQYF; DNA: TGTGCCAGCAGTTCCCTTACTATGACTAGCGGGAGTCCCCACGAGCAGTACTTC
size: .; D: .; J: TRBJ2-5; V: TRBV18; CDR3: CASSPPSRWRLQETQYF; DNA: TGTGCCAGCTCACCACCGTCCAGGTGGAGACTCCAAGAGACCCAGTACTTC
size: once; D: TRBD1; J: TRBJ2-3; V: TRBV5-1; CDR3: CASSLVGTGYITDTQYF; DNA: TGCGCCAGCAGCTTGGTGGGGACAGGGTACATCACAGATACGCAGTATTTT
size: .; D: TRBD2; J: TRBJ2-7; V: TRBV6-5; CDR3: CASSYSSGGAYEQYF; DNA: TGTGCCAGCAGTTACTCCAGCGGGGGGGCCTACGAGCAGTACTTC
size: .; D: TRBD1; J: TRBJ1-5; V: TRBV6-5; CDR3: CASSVQGASNQPQHF; DNA: TGTGCCAGCAGTGTACAGGGGGCAAGCAATCAGCCCCAGCATTTT
size: .; D: .; J: TRBJ2-1; V: TRBV9; CDR3: CASSVGSAYNEQFF; DNA: TGTGCCAGCAGCGTCGGAAGCGCCTACAATGAGCAGTTCTTC
size: .; D: TRBD1; J: TRBJ2-3; V: TRBV6-1; CDR3: CASSEDGTGADTQYF; DNA: TGTGCCAGCAGTGAAGATGGGACAGGGGCAGATACGCAGTATTTT
size: .; D: .; J: TRBJ2-1; V: TRBV5-3; CDR3: CARSATAPSSYNEQFF; DNA: TGTGCCAGAAGCGCGACAGCGCCGAGCTCCTACAATGAGCAGTTCTTC
size: .; D: .; J: TRBJ2-7; V: TRBV7-6; CDR3: CASSPHDGSYEQYF; DNA: TGTGCCAGCAGCCCCCATGACGGGAGTTACGAGCAGTACTTC
size: .; D: TRBD2; J: TRBJ2-3; V: TRBV10-3; CDR3: CAISARLAGTDTQYF; DNA: TGTGCCATCAGTGCAAGACTAGCGGGCACAGATACGCAGTATTTT
size: .; D: .; J: TRBJ2-1; V: TRBV9; CDR3: CASSGSEGPGLVNEQFF; DNA: TGTGCCAGCAGCGGAAGCGAGGGCCCGGGACTCGTAAATGAGCAGTTCTTC
size: .; D: .; J: TRBJ1-1; V: TRBV12-5; CDR3: CASGQDGPNTEAFF; DNA: TGTGCTAGTGGTCAGGACGGACCGAACACTGAAGCTTTCTTT
size: .; D: .; J: TRBJ2-1; V: TRBV29-1; CDR3: CSVEAEGHEQFF; DNA: TGCAGCGTTGAAGCTGAGGGTCATGAGCAGTTCTTC
size: .; D: TRBD1; J: TRBJ2-7; V: TRBV11-2; CDR3: CASSWTGGSYEQYF; DNA: TGTGCCAGCAGCTGGACAGGGGGCTCCTACGAGCAGTACTTC
size: once; D: TRBD1; J: TRBJ2-1; V: TRBV19; CDR3: CASSTGTGFHNEQFF; DNA: TGTGCCAGTAGTACCGGGACAGGGTTCCACAATGAGCAGTTCTTC
size: .; D: .; J: TRBJ2-7; V: TRBV9; CDR3: CASSVPVRGGEQYF; DNA: TGTGCCAGCAGCGTACCTGTCAGGGGCGGGGAGCAGTACTTC
size: .; D: .; J: TRBJ2-7; V: TRBV29-1; CDR3: CSVVLPLKVSYEQYF; DNA: TGCAGCGTTGTTCTCCCCTTGAAGGTGAGCTACGAGCAGTACTTC
size: .; D: .; J: TRBJ2-3; V: TRBV14; CDR3: CASSSYQGWGTDTQYF; DNA: TGTGCCAGCAGCTCCTACCAGGGATGGGGCACAGATACGCAGTATTTT
size: .; D: .; J: TRBJ2-1; V: TRBV5-8; CDR3: CASSPLWGPLNEQFF; DNA: TGTGCCAGCAGCCCTTTGTGGGGTCCACTGAATGAGCAGTTCTTC
size: .; D: TRBD2; J: TRBJ2-7; V: TRBV30; CDR3: CAWSVGQGTSKQYF; DNA: TGTGCCTGGAGTGTAGGGCAGGGGACTAGCAAGCAGTACTTC
size: .; D: TRBD1; J: TRBJ2-1; V: TRBV9; CDR3: CASSMRSGTGKFF; DNA: TGTGCCAGCAGCATGAGGTCCGGGACAGGGAAGTTCTTC
size: .; D: .; J: TRBJ2-7; V: TRBV15; CDR3: CATSRGLRGQGIYEQYF; DNA: TGTGCCACCAGCAGGGGATTACGCGGGCAGGGTATTTACGAGCAGTACTTC
size: .; D: .; J: TRBJ1-2; V: TRBV7-9; CDR3: CASLDLNQETEGYGYTF; DNA: TGTGCCAGCCTTGACTTAAACCAGGAAACGGAGGGCTATGGCTACACCTTC
size: .; D: .; J: TRBJ1-5; V: TRBV10-3; CDR3: CAISEVDSNQPQHF; DNA: TGTGCCATCAGTGAGGTAGATAGCAATCAGCCCCAGCATTTT
size: .; D: .; J: TRBJ1-2; V: TRBV7-9; CDR3: CASSLAMDLSGYTF; DNA: TGTGCCAGCAGCTTAGCGATGGATCTAAGCGGCTACACCTTC
size: .; D: .; J: TRBJ2-7; V: TRBV28; CDR3: CASSLSRPTRQKEQYF; DNA: TGTGCCAGCAGTTTATCCAGGCCAACCCGACAGAAGGAGCAGTACTTC
size: .; D: .; J: TRBJ1-1; V: TRBV5-6; CDR3: CASSGAQARGTEAFF; DNA: TGTGCCAGCAGCGGGGCCCAGGCTCGGGGCACTGAAGCTTTCTTT
size: .; D: .; J: TRBJ2-2; V: TRBV27; CDR3: CASSSFSGPSLGTGELFF; DNA: TGTGCCAGCAGTTCATTCTCAGGGCCCTCTCTTGGCACCGGGGAGCTGTTTTTT
size: .; D: .; J: TRBJ1-1; V: TRBV6-1; CDR3: CASSSEGAGNTEAFF; DNA: TGTGCCAGCAGTTCCGAAGGGGCCGGGAACACTGAAGCTTTCTTT
size: .; D: .; J: TRBJ2-3; V: TRBV13; CDR3: CASSHSGGGDTQYF; DNA: TGTGCCAGCAGCCACTCTGGGGGAGGAGATACGCAGTATTTT
size: .; D: .; J: TRBJ2-7; V: TRBV6-1; CDR3: CASSKGIYEQYF; DNA: TGTGCCAGCAGTAAGGGCATCTACGAGCAGTACTTC
size: .; D: TRBD1; J: TRBJ2-7; V: TRBV30; CDR3: CAWNTGQVDYEQYF; DNA: TGTGCCTGGAATACCGGACAGGTCGACTACGAGCAGTACTTC
size: .; D: TRBD1; J: TRBJ1-3; V: TRBV9; CDR3: CASSETGKGNTIYF; DNA: TGTGCCAGCAGCGAGACAGGGAAAGGGAACACCATATATTTT
size: .; D: .; J: TRBJ2-5; V: TRBV5-1; CDR3: CASSPGEWVTQYF; DNA: TGCGCCAGCAGCCCAGGCGAGTGGGTGACCCAGTACTTC
size: few; D: TRBD1; J: TRBJ2-7; V: TRBV4-1; CDR3: CASSPQGAIDEQYF; DNA: TGCGCCAGCAGCCCTCAGGGGGCGATCGACGAGCAGTACTTC
size: .; D: .; J: TRBJ2-5; V: TRBV10-3; CDR3: CAISEPGSRETQYF; DNA: TGTGCCATCAGTGAACCCGGGTCCAGGGAGACCCAGTACTTC
size: .; D: .; J: TRBJ2-2; V: TRBV4-1; CDR3: CASSQGPAQNTGELFF; DNA: TGCGCCAGCAGCCAAGGCCCAGCCCAGAACACCGGGGAGCTGTTTTTT
size: .; D: .; J: TRBJ2-1; V: TRBV5-4; CDR3: CASSLGGSSYNEQFF; DNA: TGTGCCAGCAGCTTGGGTGGGAGCTCCTACAATGAGCAGTTCTTC
size: .; D: .; J: TRBJ2-7; V: TRBV28; CDR3: CASSKPQTYEQYF; DNA: TGTGCCAGCAGTAAGCCGCAAACCTACGAGCAGTACTTC
size: .; D: .; J: TRBJ2-3; V: TRBV18; CDR3: CASSPPQGPTDTQYF; DNA: TGTGCCAGCTCACCACCTCAGGGGCCCACAGATACGCAGTATTTT
size: .; D: .; J: TRBJ2-1; V: TRBV29-1; CDR3: CSVELAGQDNEQFF; DNA: TGCAGCGTCGAGCTGGCGGGACAAGACAATGAGCAGTTCTTC
size: .; D: TRBD1; J: TRBJ1-4; V: TRBV11-2; CDR3: CASSVRQGSNEKLFF; DNA: TGTGCCAGCAGCGTCAGACAGGGATCTAATGAAAAACTGTTTTTT
size: .; D: TRBD1; J: TRBJ1-2; V: TRBV18; CDR3: CASSPPDRPLYGYTF; DNA: TGTGCCAGCTCACCCCCGGACAGGCCCCTCTATGGCTACACCTTC
size: .; D: TRBD2; J: TRBJ2-7; V: TRBV7-2; CDR3: CASRTAGTSDEQYF; DNA: TGTGCCAGCAGGACTGCCGGGACTAGTGACGAGCAGTACTTC
size: .; D: .; J: TRBJ1-1; V: TRBV27; CDR3: CASSLGAGVWTEAFF; DNA: TGTGCCAGCAGTTTAGGGGCGGGGGTTTGGACTGAAGCTTTCTTT
size: .; D: TRBD1; J: TRBJ1-1; V: TRBV6-1; CDR3: CASSGRQGVGTEAFF; DNA: TGTGCCAGCAGTGGACGACAGGGGGTGGGCACTGAAGCTTTCTTT
size: once; D: .; J: TRBJ2-7; V: TRBV9; CDR3: CASSAAEGLSYEQYF; DNA: TGTGCCAGCAGCGCTGCGGAAGGGCTTTCTTACGAGCAGTACTTC